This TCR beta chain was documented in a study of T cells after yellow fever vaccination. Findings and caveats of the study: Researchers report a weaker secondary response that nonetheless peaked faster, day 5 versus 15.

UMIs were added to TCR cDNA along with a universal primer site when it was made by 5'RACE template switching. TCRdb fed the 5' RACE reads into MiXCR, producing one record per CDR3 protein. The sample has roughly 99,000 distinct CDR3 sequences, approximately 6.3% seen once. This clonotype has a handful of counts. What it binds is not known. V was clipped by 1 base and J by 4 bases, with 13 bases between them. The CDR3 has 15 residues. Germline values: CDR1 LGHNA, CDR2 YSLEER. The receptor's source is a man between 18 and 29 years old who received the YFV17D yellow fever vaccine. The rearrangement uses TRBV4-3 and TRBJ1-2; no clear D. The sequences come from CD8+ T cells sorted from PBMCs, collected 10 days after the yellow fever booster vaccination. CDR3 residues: CASSQGSHEPYGYTF. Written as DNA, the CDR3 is TGCGCCAGCAGCCAAGGCAGCCACGAACCCTATGGCTACACCTTC.